This T cell receptor (beta chain) was captured in a study of blood T cell repertoires in COVID-19 (dated by TCRdb to 2020 to 2021). For context, the study as a whole: Collaborator samples came from the United States, Italy and Spain and covered acute and convalescent phases of COVID-19. The repertoires were released in a freely available public database intended as a resource for research on the immune response to SARS-CoV-2. Samples came from the ongoing ImmuneRACE study (first 160 participants) plus 1,254 subjects from 6 global collaborators. The material from the prospective study consisted of cDNA or gDNA derived from T cells, B-cell-depleted T cells, or PBMCs. Where available, HLA class I and class II types were obtained from metadata supplied by the sample provider rather than from assay-based typing. The dataset comprised deeply sampled blood TCRbeta repertoires from subjects exposed to, actively infected with, or recovered from COVID-19. A de-identified subject ID, COVID-19 status, age in years and sex were almost always included in the sample metadata.

Collaborating institutions collected whole blood in K2EDTA tubes following their own protocols. For TCRbeta analysis, collaborators shipped samples in one of three forms: frozen whole blood, isolated PBMCs, or DNA extracted from either of those sample types. Concerning this clone itself: It lacks a known antigen. No much larger clone exists at a distance of one base, and base qualities are not known.

TCRbeta CDR3 regions were amplified from genomic DNA using the immunoSEQ Assay, a bias-controlled multiplex PCR. In the source study's methods: Nucleated cell counts per sample were estimated from amplification of reference gene primers within the assay. Sequence reads were collapsed and filtered to measure the absolute abundance of every unique TCRbeta CDR3 rearrangement. For each sample, productive Simpson clonality was calculated by taking the square root of Simpson's diversity index across productive rearrangements. TCRdb took over this immuneACCESS table, retaining in-frame rearrangements with V and J assigned. Such tables are incomplete; in checked studies, under half of the missing clones stem from an unresolved V gene, and the remainder is unexplained. V and J calls and clone size come straight from that table; D and trimming were deduced from the DNA. This sample is represented by under 75,000 clones; more than 75% of them were singletons. Clones ranked in the top ten supply roughly 6.3% of the sample.

General study outcomes and caveats: How much clinical and demographic metadata was included differed by source and by participant, and the metadata was provided uncurated.

This clonotype originated in a woman aged 55-70 years with acute or convalescent COVID-19. Sequencing was carried out using peripheral blood.

The DNA is TGTGCCAGCAGCTTGCGCGGGGGGACTTACAATGAGCAGTTCTTC. Its translation reads: CASSLRGGTYNEQFF. In this chain, TRBV5-8 is recombined with TRBJ2-1; the junction holds 8 bases that match TRBD2. Trimming removed 1 base from V and 4 bases from J; the gene matches leave 4 bases unexplained. In the germline V gene, CDR1 corresponds to SGHTS and CDR2 to YDEGEE. The CDR3 covers 15 residues, taking in both the cysteine and the phenylalanine. The read is trimmed to its CDR3 DNA, 45 bases read in frame from base 1.